This T cell receptor (beta chain) is from a study of long-term antiretroviral therapy in people with HIV. About the research overall: When the earliest samples were collected, ART was typically delayed until CD4 counts fell. Study conclusions and caveats: Blood obtained between 2004 and 2017 may reflect older ART regimens. Comparison with controls showed narrower CDR3 length ranges in HIV repertoires.

V lost 1 base and J 5 bases, leaving 5 bases between the germline ends. The length of the CDR3 is 12 residues. Germline V gene lookup returns CDR1 SGHTA and CDR2 FQGNSA. As to this clone: Its antigen is as yet unknown.

The samples comprised about 0.85-11 million cryopreserved PBMC ahead of DNA extraction. Survey-level resolution applied to immunoSEQ assay v3.0. Sequencing was performed with immunoSEQ multiplex PCR; in TCRdb, only in-frame clones are kept and a portion is missing. The table has under 35,000 clones, approximately 96% seen once; the top ten hold over 2%. The receptor's source is a man aged 30 to 39 with HIV. The sample in question was unsorted PBMCs, obtained 6.6 years after starting antiretroviral therapy. This rearrangement joins TRBV7-2 to TRBJ1-2; D is ambiguous. CDR3 DNA: TGTGCCAGCAGCTTAGTTGGTTATGGCTACACCTTC. Encoded protein: CASSLVGYGYTF.